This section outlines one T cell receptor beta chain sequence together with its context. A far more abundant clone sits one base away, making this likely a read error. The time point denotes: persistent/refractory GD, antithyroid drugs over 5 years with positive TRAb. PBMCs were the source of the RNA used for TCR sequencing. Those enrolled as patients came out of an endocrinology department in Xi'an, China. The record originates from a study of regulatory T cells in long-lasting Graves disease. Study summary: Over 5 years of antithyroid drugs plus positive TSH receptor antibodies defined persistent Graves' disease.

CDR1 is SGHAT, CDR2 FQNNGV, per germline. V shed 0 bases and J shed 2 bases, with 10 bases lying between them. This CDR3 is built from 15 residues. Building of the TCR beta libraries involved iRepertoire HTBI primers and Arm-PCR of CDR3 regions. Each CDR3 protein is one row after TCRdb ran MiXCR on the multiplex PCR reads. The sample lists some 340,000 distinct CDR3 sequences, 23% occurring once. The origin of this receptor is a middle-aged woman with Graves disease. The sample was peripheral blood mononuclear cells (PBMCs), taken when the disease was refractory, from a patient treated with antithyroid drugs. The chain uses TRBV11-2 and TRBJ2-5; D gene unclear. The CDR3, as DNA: TGTGCCAGCAGCTTAGAATGGGTAGTTCAAGAGACCCAGTACTTC. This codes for CASSLEWVVQETQYF.